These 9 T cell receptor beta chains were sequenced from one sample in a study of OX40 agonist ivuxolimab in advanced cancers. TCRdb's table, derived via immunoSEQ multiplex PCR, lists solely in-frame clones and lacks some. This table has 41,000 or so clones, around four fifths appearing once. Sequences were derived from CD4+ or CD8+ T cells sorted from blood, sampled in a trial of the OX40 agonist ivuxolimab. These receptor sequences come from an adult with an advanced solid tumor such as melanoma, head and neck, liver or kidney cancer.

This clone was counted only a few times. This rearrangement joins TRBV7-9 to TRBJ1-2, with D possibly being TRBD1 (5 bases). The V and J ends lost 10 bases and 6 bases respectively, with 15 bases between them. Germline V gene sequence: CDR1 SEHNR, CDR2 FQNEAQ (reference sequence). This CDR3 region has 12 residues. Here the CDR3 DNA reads TGTGCCAACGGGGCGGTTTTCCATGGCTACACCTTC. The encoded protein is CANGAVFHGYTF.

The DNA of the CDR3 is TGTGCCAGCAGCACCGGGCGCACAGATACGCAGTATTTT. Translated: CASSTGRTDTQYF. The V call is TRBV6-4, the J call TRBJ2-3; D gene unclear. The length of the CDR3 is 13 residues. V lost 6 bases to trimming and J lost 1 base, with 8 bases between them. Germline V gives CDR1 MRHNA, CDR2 SNTAGT.

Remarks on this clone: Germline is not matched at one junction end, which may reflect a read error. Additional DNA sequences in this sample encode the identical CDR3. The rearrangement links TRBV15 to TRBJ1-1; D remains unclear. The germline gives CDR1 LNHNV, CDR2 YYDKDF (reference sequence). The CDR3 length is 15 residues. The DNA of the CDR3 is TGTGCCACCAGCAGAGGTTCGGTGATGAACACTGAAGCCTTCTTT. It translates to CATSRGSVMNTEAFF.

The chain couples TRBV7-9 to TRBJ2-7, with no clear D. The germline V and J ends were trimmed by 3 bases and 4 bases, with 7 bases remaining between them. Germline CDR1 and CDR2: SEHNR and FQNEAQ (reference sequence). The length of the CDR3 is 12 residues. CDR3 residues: CASSFERYEQYF. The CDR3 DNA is TGTGCCAGCAGCTTCGAACGTTACGAGCAGTACTTC.

CDR3 nucleotide sequence: TGTGCCAGCAGCTTAAGGGAGAACACTGAAGCTTTCTTT. As protein: CASSLRENTEAFF. This chain joins TRBV7-2 and TRBJ1-1; D gene unclear. The CDR3 consists of 13 residues. Germline values: CDR1 SGHTA, CDR2 FQGNSA. V was pared by 2 bases and J by 1 base, with 5 bases between.

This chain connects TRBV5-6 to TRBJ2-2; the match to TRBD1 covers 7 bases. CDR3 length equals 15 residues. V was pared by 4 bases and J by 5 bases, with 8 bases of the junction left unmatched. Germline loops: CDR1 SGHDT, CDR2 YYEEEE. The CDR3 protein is CASSPPGGWTGELFF. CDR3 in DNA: TGTGCCAGCAGCCCGCCAGGGGGTTGGACCGGGGAGCTGTTTTTT.

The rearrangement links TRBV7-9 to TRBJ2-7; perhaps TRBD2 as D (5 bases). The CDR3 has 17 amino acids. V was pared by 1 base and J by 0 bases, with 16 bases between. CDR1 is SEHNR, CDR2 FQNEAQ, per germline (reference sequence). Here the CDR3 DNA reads TGTGCCAGCAGCTTAGTAGTTGCTAGCCGACTCTCCTACGAGCAGTACTTC. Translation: CASSLVVASRLSYEQYF. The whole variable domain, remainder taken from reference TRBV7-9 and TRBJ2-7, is DTGVSQNPRHKITKRGQNVTFRCDPISEHNRLYWYRQTLGQGPEFLTYFQNEAQLEKSRLLSDRFSAERPKGSFSTLEIQRTEQGDSAMYLCASSLVVASRLSYEQYFGPGTRLTVT.

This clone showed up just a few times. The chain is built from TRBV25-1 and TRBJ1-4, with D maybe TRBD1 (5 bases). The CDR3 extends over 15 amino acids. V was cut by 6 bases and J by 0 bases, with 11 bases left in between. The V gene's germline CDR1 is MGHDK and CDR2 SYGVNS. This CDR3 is CASSRTGTTNEKLFF. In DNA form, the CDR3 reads TGTGCCAGCAGCCGCACAGGCACAACTAATGAAAAACTGTTTTTT.

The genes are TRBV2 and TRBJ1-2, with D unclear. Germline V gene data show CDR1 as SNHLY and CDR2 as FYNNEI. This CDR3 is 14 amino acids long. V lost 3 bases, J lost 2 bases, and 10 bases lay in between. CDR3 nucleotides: TGTGCCAGCAGTGATCTGGGAAGGAACTATGGCTACACCTTC. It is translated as CASSDLGRNYGYTF.